A single sample is the source of the 17 T cell receptor beta chains below, sequenced in a study of blood T cells in healthy people across ages. PCR was performed a second time for roughly 7 to 11 cycles using a sample-barcoded 5' primer and a J-beta primer mix. TCRdb fed the 5' RACE reads into MiXCR, producing one record per CDR3 protein. The profile shows 600,000 to 1,000,000 distinct CDR3 sequences, roughly 25% of them singletons. The same data also contributed to another study, on T cells of mothers and their children.

Sequenced: blood. Source of these receptors: a boy between 10 and 17 years old in good health.

This clonotype was counted between two and nine times. The V and J genes are TRBV5-1 and TRBJ1-1; D unclear. The CDR3 totals 13 residues. CDR1 SGHRS and CDR2 YFSETQ come from the germline V gene. With 1 base removed from V and 1 base from J, the gap between germline ends came to 5 bases. CDR3 in amino acids: CASSLRTNTEAFF. The CDR3 DNA reads as TGCGCCAGCAGCTTGCGGACGAACACTGAAGCTTTCTTT. The full variable domain, with the rest looked up from reference TRBV5-1 and TRBJ1-1, is KAGVTQTPRYLIKTRGQQVTLSCSPISGHRSVSWYQQTPGQGLQFLFEYFSETQRNKGNFPGRFSGRQFSNSRSEMNVSTLELGDSALYLCASSLRTNTEAFFGQGTRLTVV.

The V call is TRBV7-8, the J call TRBJ1-1; TRBD1 matches 9 bases. There are 16 residues in the CDR3. J was trimmed by 3 bases and V by 1 base; bases with no gene match: 6. From germline, CDR1 is SGHVS and CDR2 FQNEAQ. The CDR3 region has the DNA TGTGCCAGCAGCTTAGTAGGGGGACAGGGTGACACTGAAGCTTTCTTT. Encoded protein: CASSLVGGQGDTEAFF.

This clonotype was recorded a few times. The gene calls are TRBV20-1 and TRBJ2-4; a possible D gene is TRBD2 (6 bases). V was clipped by 5 bases and J by 0 bases, with 14 bases between them. Germline loops: CDR1 DFQATT, CDR2 SNEGSKA (reference sequence). The length of the CDR3 is 15 residues. The CDR3 coding sequence is TGCAGTGCTTTGACTAGTAATCTAGCCAAAAACATTCAGTACTTC. Its protein is CSALTSNLAKNIQYF.

This sequence joins TRBV6-5 and TRBJ1-1; D gene ambiguous. Trimming shortened V by 0 bases and J by 11 bases, and 16 bases separated the two germline ends. This CDR3 has 14 residues. The germline CDR1 and CDR2 sequences are MNHEY and SVGAGI. CDR3 amino acids: CASSYSSPFGRAFF. CDR3 in DNA: TGTGCCAGCAGTTACTCAAGCCCCTTCGGCCGGGCTTTCTTT.

The chain joins TRBV7-9 to TRBJ2-7; D is uncertain. The CDR3 has 13 amino acids. V lost 4 bases and J lost 1, with 8 bases in between. Germline CDR1 is SEHNR and CDR2 is FQNEAQ (reference sequence). In DNA form, the CDR3 reads TGTGCCAGCAGCTCATTTGCGTCCTACGAGCAGTACTTC. This gives the protein CASSSFASYEQYF.

This clonotype was observed a few times. This sequence joins TRBV7-3 and TRBJ2-3, with 9 nucleotides matching TRBD1. The CDR3 sequence is 14 residues long. In germline, CDR1 is SGHTA, CDR2 FQGTGA. Unmatched junction bases numbered 9, after V lost 5 bases and J lost 9 bases. The CDR3 loop is CASSLGQGRWTQYF. The DNA for the CDR3 is TGTGCCAGCAGCCTCGGACAGGGGAGATGGACGCAGTATTTT.

The chain carries TRBV7-9 and TRBJ1-1; D may be TRBD1 (6 bases). CDR1 SEHNR and CDR2 FQNEAQ come from the germline V gene (reference sequence). This CDR3 contains 15 residues. V lost 3 bases, J lost 0 bases, and 11 bases lay in between. The chain's CDR3 is CASSFRQAMNTEAFF. For the CDR3, the DNA is TGTGCCAGCAGCTTCCGACAGGCCATGAACACTGAAGCTTTCTTT.

This clonotype was seen only a few times. The chain employs TRBV11-1 and TRBJ2-7; a possible D gene is TRBD1 (5 bases). The CDR3 is 14 amino acids. Per germline, CDR1 SGHAT and CDR2 FQDESV (reference sequence). Trimming shortened V by 2 bases and J by 5 bases, and 13 bases separated the two germline ends. CDR3 nucleotide sequence: TGTGCCAGCAGCTTACGGACAACTTCCCACGAGCAGTACTTC. Translated: CASSLRTTSHEQYF.

There are a few counts of this clonotype. This chain links TRBV4-3 with TRBJ1-4; the match to TRBD1 covers 8 bases. J lost 7 bases, V lost 1 base, and 8 bases had no gene match. Germline values: CDR1 LGHNA, CDR2 YSLEER. This CDR3 is 16 amino acids long. The CDR3 coding sequence is TGCGCCAGCAGCCAAGCTGAAACAGGGGGTTTTGAAAAACTGTTTTTT. It translates to CASSQAETGGFEKLFF.

This clonotype was observed a few times. CDR3 in amino acids: CASSLGTSGRSEQYF. In DNA form, the CDR3 reads TGTGCCAGCAGTTTAGGGACTAGCGGGAGGTCCGAGCAGTACTTC. The chain has TRBV28 and TRBJ2-1; 15 bases are a match to TRBD2. The assigned J gene may be wrong: the sequence end matches TRBJ2-7 better. The CDR3 extends over 15 amino acids. CDR1 is MDHEN and CDR2 is SYDVKM in the germline V gene.

This chain joins TRBV27 and TRBJ2-7; 7 nucleotides agree with TRBD1. The germline V gene has CDR1 MNHEY and CDR2 SMNVEV (reference sequence). The CDR3 spans 13 residues. Germline trimming cut 3 bases from V and 4 bases from J; bases unmatched to any gene: 3. The CDR3 sequence: CASSLNRGYEQYF. DNA for the CDR3: TGTGCCAGCAGTTTGAACAGGGGATACGAGCAGTACTTC.

J is TRBJ2-5 and V is TRBV11-1; 10 nucleotides align to TRBD2. Judging by the DNA end, TRBJ2-1 fits better; the J call may be wrong. The CDR3 totals 13 residues. The germline V gene encodes CDR1 SGHAT and CDR2 FQDESV (reference sequence). CDR3: CASSPLAGAEQFF. DNA for the CDR3: TGTGCCAGCAGTCCTCTAGCGGGAGCTGAGCAGTTCTTC.

This clonotype was counted a few times. The chain couples TRBV4-1 to TRBJ2-1; D possibly corresponds to TRBD1 (6 bases). Germline V CDR1 and CDR2: MGHRA, YSYEKL. This CDR3 has 15 residues. With 7 bases removed from V and 0 bases from J, the gap between germline ends came to 13 bases. CDR3 amino acids: CASNHRGGSYNEQFF. For the CDR3, the DNA is TGCGCCAGCAACCACCGAGGGGGCTCCTACAATGAGCAGTTCTTC.

The V gene is TRBV2, the J gene TRBJ2-7; 9 bases are shared with TRBD1. Germline CDR1 reads SNHLY; CDR2 reads FYNNEI. J was trimmed by 5 bases and V by 3 bases; bases with no gene match: 2. The CDR3 has 13 amino acids. CDR3 bases: TGTGCCAGCAGTGATAGGGACAGGGACGAGCAGTACTTC. The encoded protein is CASSDRDRDEQYF.

This clonotype was seen more than once but under ten times. V and J are TRBV7-3 and TRBJ2-3, with a tentative D call TRBD2 (6 bases). CDR1 and CDR2 (germline): SGHTA, FQGTGA. The CDR3 runs to 17 residues. V lost 2 bases and J lost 1, with 16 bases in between. CDR3 DNA sequence: TGTGCCAGCAGCTTAGTTGGGGGGTTGGTGGGCACAGATACGCAGTATTTT. It codes for CASSLVGGLVGTDTQYF.

The chain employs TRBV28 and TRBJ2-1, with D unclear. This CDR3 is 16 amino acids long. Trimming removed 10 bases at V and 0 bases at J, with 19 bases between. CDR1 is MDHEN, CDR2 SYDVKM, per germline. The CDR3 DNA is TGTGCCACCTCTCTCCTCTGGGTGAGCTCCTACAATGAGCAGTTCTTC. The encoded protein is CATSLLWVSSYNEQFF.

Details on this clonotype: Mismatch with germline at one junction end may stem from a read error. The rearrangement uses TRBV9 and TRBJ2-5, with TRBD1 as a possible D gene (6 bases). The J call may be faulty, since TRBJ2-7 better matches the DNA end. Germline CDR1 and CDR2: SGDLS and YYNGEE. The CDR3 consists of 14 residues. The CDR3 here is CASSPNRDSCEQYF. The CDR3 DNA follows: TGTGCCAGCAGCCCCAACAGGGATTCCTGCGAGCAGTACTTC.